The T cell receptor beta chain under discussion was sequenced for a study of Tregs in tolerant kidney transplant recipients. Notes on the study in general: For some patients, primers changed over time, blocking nucleotide-level comparison. The most relevant donor-specific Treg TCRbeta repertoire apparently came from expansion with activated donor B cells. No direct test of biological reproducibility was done here.

Per germline, CDR1 LGHNA and CDR2 YNFKEQ. CDR3 length: 16 amino acids. Trimming left V 4 bases short and J 0 bases short, with 13 bases between. The nonmyeloablative bone marrow transplants came from related graft donors, with transient mixed chimerism. Turning to this clone: Antigen: not known.

Profiling relied on immunoSEQ multiplex PCR, and the TCRdb table lists in-frame clones only, not all of them. The repertoire holds some 57,000 clones, roughly nine tenths seen once, with approximately 14% in the top ten. V gene TRBV4-2 combines with J gene TRBJ2-1, with D tentatively TRBD1 (7 bases). The receptor comes from a human patient who received a combined kidney and bone marrow transplant. Among the T cells, some may be from the graft donor. This specimen consisted of CD8+ T cells from blood (PBMCs), obtained 24 months after the transplant. DNA of the CDR3: TGTGCCAGCAGCCCTCCCAGGGGGGACTCCTACAATGAGCAGTTCTTC. It specifies CASSPPRGDSYNEQFF.